The text below deals with one TCR beta chain. Its target is unknown. This entry comes from a study of T cell responses to AZD1222 COVID-19 vaccine. Whole-study findings and limits: Scientists sampled the repertoires only once the peak T cell response had passed.

The germline V gene has CDR1 KGHSH and CDR2 LQKENI. V lost 2 bases and J lost 7; bases outside the gene matches: 10. The CDR3 length is 15 residues. Sequencing was performed with immunoSEQ multiplex PCR; in TCRdb, only in-frame clones are kept and a portion is missing. The sample consists of 110,000 to 150,000 clones, roughly 91% of them appearing once. This sequence originates from an adult in good health. The chain couples TRBV18 to TRBJ1-2; 7 bases agree with TRBD1. The source material was peripheral blood, sampled on day 0 of AZD1222 vaccination. The CDR3 protein is CASSPSETGIGGYTF. CDR3 coding DNA: TGTGCCAGCTCACCATCCGAGACAGGGATTGGTGGCTACACCTTC.